Described below is a single T cell receptor beta chain sequence and its context. The antigen is unknown. MiXCR was run by TCRdb on the 5' RACE reads, yielding one entry per CDR3 protein. The data show fewer than 650,000 distinct CDR3 sequences, with roughly 22% seen just once and approximately 8.4% held by the top ten. This entry is derived from a study of T-cell memory formation after mild COVID-19. Whole-study findings and limits: CD4+ contracting clones were mainly CM and EM; CD8+ ones, EMRA.

Germline CDR1 reads SGHRS; CDR2 reads YFSETQ. The J segment lost 3 bases and the V segment lost 6 bases, leaving 4 bases of the junction unmatched. The CDR3 has 14 residues. This sequence originates from an adult woman who had mild COVID-19 (a few samples of this study predate the infection). Cell type and time point are not known. The rearrangement joins TRBV5-1 to TRBJ2-3; 10 bases are a match to TRBD2. Sequenced sample: PBMCs or a T cell subset sorted from them (not recorded which). The CDR3 here is CASKGLAATDTQYF. The CDR3 nucleotides read TGCGCCAGCAAAGGACTAGCGGCAACAGATACGCAGTATTTT.